This T cell receptor (beta chain) was retrieved from a study of cytomegalovirus exposure and HLA in healthy donors. As to this clone: The antigen is not known.

Findings and caveats of the study: Versus the approximately 720-donor mean, an Asian-associated ancestry cluster reportedly showed fewer N-insertions in a later analysis. Some V segments could not be told apart, so they were left out, TRBV6-2 and TRBV6-3 among them.

A multiplex PCR was run with 60 Vbeta primers and 13 Jbeta primers. The data were produced by immunoSEQ multiplex PCR, yet TCRdb's version contains in-frame clones alone and is incomplete. The data show roughly 200,000 clones, around 77% seen once. The CDR3 is made up of 14 amino acids. The germline V gene has CDR1 SGHTS and CDR2 YDEGEE. After removal of 6 bases from V and 4 bases from J, the junction contained 7 bases not matched to a gene. Source material: PBMCs. The chain has TRBV5-8 and TRBJ1-5; 7 nucleotides line up with TRBD1. The sequence was collected from a woman aged 25 to 39 in good health and CMV-seronegative. The CDR3 nucleotides read TGTGCCAGCACGCCCCGGACAGGAAATCAGCCCCAGCATTTT. Protein: CASTPRTGNQPQHF.